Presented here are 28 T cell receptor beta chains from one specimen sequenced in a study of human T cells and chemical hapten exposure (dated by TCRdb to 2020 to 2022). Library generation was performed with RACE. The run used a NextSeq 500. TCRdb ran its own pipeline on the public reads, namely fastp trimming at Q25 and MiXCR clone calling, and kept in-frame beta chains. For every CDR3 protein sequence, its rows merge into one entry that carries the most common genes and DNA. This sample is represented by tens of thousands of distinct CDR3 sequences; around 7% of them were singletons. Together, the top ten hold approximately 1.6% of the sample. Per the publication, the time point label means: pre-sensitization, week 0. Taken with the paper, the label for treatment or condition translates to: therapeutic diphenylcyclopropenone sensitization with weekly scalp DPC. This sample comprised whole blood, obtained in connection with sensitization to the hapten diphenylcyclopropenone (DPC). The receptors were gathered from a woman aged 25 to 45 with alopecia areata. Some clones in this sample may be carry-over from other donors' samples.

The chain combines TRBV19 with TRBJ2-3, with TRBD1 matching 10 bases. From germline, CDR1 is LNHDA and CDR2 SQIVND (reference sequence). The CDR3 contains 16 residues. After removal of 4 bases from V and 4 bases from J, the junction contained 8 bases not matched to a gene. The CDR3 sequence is CASSTPGQGSADTQYF. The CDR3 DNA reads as TGTGCCAGTAGTACCCCGGGACAGGGGTCGGCAGATACGCAGTATTTT.

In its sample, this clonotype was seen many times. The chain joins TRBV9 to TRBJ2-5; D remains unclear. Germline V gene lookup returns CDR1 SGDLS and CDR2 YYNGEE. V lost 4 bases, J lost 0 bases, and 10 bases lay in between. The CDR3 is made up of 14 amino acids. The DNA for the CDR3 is TGTGCCAGCAGCCAAAGTTTATACCAAGAGACCCAGTACTTC. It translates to CASSQSLYQETQYF.

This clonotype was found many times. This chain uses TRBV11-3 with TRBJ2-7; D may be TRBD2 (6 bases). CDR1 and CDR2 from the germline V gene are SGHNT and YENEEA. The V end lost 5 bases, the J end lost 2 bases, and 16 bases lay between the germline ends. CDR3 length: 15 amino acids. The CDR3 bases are TGTGCCAGCAGCGTTTCGGGACTGGATACCTACGAGCAGTACTTC. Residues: CASSVSGLDTYEQYF. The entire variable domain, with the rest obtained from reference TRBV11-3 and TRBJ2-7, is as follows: EAGVVQSPRYKIIEKKQPVAFWCNPISGHNTLYWYLQNLGQGPELLIRYENEEAVDDSQLPKDRFSAERLKGVDSTLKIQPAELGDSAVYLCASSVSGLDTYEQYFGPGTRLTVT.

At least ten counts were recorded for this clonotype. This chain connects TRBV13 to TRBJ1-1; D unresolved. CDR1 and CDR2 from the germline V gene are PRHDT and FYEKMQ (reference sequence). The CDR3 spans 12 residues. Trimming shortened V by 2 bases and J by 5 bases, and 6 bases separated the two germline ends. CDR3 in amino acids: CASSLIKTEAFF. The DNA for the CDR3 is TGTGCCAGCAGCTTAATAAAGACTGAAGCTTTCTTT.

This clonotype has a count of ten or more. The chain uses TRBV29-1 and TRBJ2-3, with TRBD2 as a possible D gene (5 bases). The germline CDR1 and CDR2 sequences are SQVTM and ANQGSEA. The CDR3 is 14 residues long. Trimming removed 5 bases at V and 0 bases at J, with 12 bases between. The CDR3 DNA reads TGCAGCGTTAGCGGACTCCCTAGCACAGATACGCAGTATTTT. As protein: CSVSGLPSTDTQYF.

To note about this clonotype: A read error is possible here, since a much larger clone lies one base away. CDR3 sequence (DNA): TGTGCCAGCAGCGCTGGACTAGCGGGGCGCTCATACACAGTTACGCAGTATTTT. It yields the protein CASSAGLAGRSYTVTQYF. The rearrangement uses TRBV6-2 or TRBV6-3 and TRBJ2-3; TRBD2 agrees at 12 bases. Per the germline V gene, CDR1 is MNHEY and CDR2 is SVGEGT. CDR3 length: 18 amino acids.

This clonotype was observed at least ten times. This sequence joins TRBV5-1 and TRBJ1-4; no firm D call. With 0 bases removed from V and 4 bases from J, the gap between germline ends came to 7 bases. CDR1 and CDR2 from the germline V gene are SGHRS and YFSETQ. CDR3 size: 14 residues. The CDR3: CASSLVTDNEKLFF. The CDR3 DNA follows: TGCGCCAGCAGCTTGGTCACCGATAATGAAAAACTGTTTTTT. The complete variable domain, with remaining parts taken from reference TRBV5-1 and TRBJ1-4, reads KAGVTQTPRYLIKTRGQQVTLSCSPISGHRSVSWYQQTPGQGLQFLFEYFSETQRNKGNFPGRFSGRQFSNSRSEMNVSTLELGDSALYLCASSLVTDNEKLFFGSGTQLSVL.

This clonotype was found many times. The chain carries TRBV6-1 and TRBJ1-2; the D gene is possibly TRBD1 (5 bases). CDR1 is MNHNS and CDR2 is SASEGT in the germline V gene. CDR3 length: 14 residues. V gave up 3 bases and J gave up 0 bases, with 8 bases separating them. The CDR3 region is CASSEGRTNYGYTF. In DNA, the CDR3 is TGTGCCAGCAGTGAGGGACGGACTAACTATGGCTACACCTTC.

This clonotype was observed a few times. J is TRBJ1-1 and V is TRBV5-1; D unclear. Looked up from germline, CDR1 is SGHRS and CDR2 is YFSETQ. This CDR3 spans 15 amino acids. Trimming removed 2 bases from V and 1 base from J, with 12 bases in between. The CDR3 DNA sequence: TGCGCCAGCAGCTTTTTAGCCACTCCGAACACTGAAGCTTTCTTT. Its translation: CASSFLATPNTEAFF.

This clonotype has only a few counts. In DNA form, the CDR3 reads TGCAGCTTCCGTGGGGGTTCCGCGAGCACTGAAGCTTTCTTT. It encodes CSFRGGSASTEAFF. The chain joins TRBV29-1 to TRBJ1-1; TRBD1 is a possible D gene (5 bases). The ends were cut back, 8 bases at V and 4 bases at J, with 20 bases in the middle. Germline-derived CDR1 and CDR2 are SQVTM and ANQGSEA. The CDR3 totals 14 residues. Using reference TRBV29-1 and TRBJ1-1 for the parts outside the CDR3, the full variable domain is SAVISQKPSRDICQRGTSLTIQCQVDSQVTMMFWYRQQPGQSLTLIATANQGSEATYESGFVIDKFPISRPNLTFSTLTVSNMSPEDSSIYLCSFRGGSASTEAFFGQGTRLTVV.

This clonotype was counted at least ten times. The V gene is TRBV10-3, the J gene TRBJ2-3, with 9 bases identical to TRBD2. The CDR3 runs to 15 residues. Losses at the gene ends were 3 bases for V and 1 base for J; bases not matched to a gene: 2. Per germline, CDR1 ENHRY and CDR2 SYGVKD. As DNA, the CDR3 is TGTGCCATCAGTGACCCTAGCGGGGGCACAGATACGCAGTATTTT. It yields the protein CAISDPSGGTDTQYF.

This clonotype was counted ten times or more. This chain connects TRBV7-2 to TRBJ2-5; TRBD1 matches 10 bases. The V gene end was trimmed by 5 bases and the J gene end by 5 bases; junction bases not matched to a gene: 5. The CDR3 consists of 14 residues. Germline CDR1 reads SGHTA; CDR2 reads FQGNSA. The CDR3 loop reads CASSRDRGRETQYF. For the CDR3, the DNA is TGTGCCAGCAGCCGGGACAGGGGTCGTGAGACCCAGTACTTC. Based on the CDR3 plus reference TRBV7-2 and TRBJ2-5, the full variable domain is GAGVSQSPSNKVTEKGKDVELRCDPISGHTALYWYRQSLGQGLEFLIYFQGNSAPDKSGLPSDRFSAERTGGSVSTLTIQRTQQEDSAVYLCASSRDRGRETQYFGPGTRLLVL.

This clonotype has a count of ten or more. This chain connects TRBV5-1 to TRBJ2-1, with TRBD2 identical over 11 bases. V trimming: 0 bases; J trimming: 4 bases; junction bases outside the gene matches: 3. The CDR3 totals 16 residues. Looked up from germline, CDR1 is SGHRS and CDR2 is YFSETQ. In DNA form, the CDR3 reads TGCGCCAGCAGCTTGGCCCTAGCGGGGGGATACAATGAGCAGTTCTTC. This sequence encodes CASSLALAGGYNEQFF.

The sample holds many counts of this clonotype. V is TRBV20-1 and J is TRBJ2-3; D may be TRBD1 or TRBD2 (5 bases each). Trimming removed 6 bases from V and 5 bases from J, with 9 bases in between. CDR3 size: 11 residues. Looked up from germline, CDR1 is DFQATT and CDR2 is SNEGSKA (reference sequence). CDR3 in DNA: TGCAGTGCGGCGAGGGGAGATACGCAGTATTTT. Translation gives CSAARGDTQYF.

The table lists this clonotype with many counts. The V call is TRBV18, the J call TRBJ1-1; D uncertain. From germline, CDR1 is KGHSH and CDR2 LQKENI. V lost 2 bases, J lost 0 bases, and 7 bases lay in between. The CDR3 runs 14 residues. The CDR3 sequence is CASSPGEMNTEAFF. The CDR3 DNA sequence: TGTGCCAGCTCACCAGGGGAGATGAACACTGAAGCTTTCTTT.

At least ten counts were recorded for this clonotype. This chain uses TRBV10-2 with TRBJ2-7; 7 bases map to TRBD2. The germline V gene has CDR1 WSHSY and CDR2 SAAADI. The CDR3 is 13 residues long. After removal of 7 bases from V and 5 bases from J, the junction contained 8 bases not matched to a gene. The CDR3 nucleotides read TGCGCCAGCAAGGTAGCGGGCGGGGACGAGCAGTACTTC. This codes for CASKVAGGDEQYF.

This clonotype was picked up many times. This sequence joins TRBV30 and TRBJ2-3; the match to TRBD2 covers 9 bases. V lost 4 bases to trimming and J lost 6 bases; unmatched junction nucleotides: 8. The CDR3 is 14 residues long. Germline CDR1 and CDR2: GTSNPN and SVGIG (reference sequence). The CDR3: CAWKAGGPWDTQYF. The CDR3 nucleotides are TGTGCCTGGAAGGCGGGGGGGCCGTGGGATACGCAGTATTTT.

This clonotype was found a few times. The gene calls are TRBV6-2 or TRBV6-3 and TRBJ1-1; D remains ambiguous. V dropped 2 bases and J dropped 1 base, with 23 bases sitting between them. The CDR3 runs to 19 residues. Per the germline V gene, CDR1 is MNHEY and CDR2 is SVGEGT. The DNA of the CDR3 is TGTGCCAGCAGTTACCCTCGACACGGTAGATCCTACACGAACACTGAAGCTTTCTTT. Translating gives CASSYPRHGRSYTNTEAFF.

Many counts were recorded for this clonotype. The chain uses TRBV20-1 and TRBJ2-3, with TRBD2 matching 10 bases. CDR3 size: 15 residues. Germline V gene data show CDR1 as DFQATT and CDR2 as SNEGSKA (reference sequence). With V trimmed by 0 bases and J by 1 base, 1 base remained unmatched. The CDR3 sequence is CSARDGLAGTDTQYF. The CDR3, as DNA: TGCAGTGCTAGAGATGGACTAGCGGGCACAGATACGCAGTATTTT.

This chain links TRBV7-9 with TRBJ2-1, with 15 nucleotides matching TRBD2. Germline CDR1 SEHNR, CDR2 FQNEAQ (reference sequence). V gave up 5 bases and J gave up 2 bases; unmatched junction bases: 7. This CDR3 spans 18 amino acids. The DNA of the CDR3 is TGTGCCAGCAGCCCCGGACTAGCGGGGGGGCGGGCCTACAATGAGCAGTTCTTC. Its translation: CASSPGLAGGRAYNEQFF.

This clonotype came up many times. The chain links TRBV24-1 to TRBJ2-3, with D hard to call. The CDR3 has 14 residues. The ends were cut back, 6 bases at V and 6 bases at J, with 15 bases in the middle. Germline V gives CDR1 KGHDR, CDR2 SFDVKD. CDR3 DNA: TGTGCCACCAGTTCCCGAGCTTCGCCTGATACGCAGTATTTT. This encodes CATSSRASPDTQYF.

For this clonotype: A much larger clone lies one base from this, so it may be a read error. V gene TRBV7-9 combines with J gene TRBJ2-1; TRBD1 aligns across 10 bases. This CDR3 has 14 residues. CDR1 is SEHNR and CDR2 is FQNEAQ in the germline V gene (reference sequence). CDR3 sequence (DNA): TGTGTCAGCACCGTCCGGGACAGGGGTGATGAGCAGTTCTTC. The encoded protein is CVSTVRDRGDEQFF.

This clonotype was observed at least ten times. CDR3 DNA sequence: TGTGCCAGCAGCAGAACAGGGCGGGATGAAAAACTGTTTTTT. Translating it yields CASSRTGRDEKLFF. V gene TRBV12-3 or TRBV12-4 combines with J gene TRBJ1-4, with TRBD1 as a possible D gene (6 bases). V lost 6 bases and J 6 bases, leaving 14 bases between the germline ends. The CDR3 has 14 residues.

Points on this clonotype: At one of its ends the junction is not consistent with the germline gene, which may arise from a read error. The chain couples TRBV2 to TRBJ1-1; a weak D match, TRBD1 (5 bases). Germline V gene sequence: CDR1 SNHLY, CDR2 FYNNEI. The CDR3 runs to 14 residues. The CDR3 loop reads CVSSDTGGYTEAFF. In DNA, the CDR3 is TGTGTCAGCAGTGATACCGGGGGGTACACTGAAGCTTTCTTT.

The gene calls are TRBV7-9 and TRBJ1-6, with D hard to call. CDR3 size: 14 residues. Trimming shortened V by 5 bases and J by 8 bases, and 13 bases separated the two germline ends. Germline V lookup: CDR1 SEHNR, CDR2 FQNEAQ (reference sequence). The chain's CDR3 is CASSPAEVYSPLHF. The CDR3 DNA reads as TGTGCCAGCAGCCCGGCGGAGGTTTATTCACCCCTCCACTTT. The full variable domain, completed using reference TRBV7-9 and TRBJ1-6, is DTGVSQNPRHKITKRGQNVTFRCDPISEHNRLYWYRQTLGQGPEFLTYFQNEAQLEKSRLLSDRFSAERPKGSFSTLEIQRTEQGDSAMYLCASSPAEVYSPLHFGNGTRLTVT.

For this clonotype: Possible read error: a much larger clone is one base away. CDR3 in amino acids: CASSPGTAAYERYF. The CDR3 coding sequence is TGTGCCAGCAGCCCCGGGACGGCAGCATACGAGCGGTACTTC. This sequence joins TRBV7-9 and TRBJ2-7; D is tentatively TRBD1 or TRBD2 (5 bases each). This CDR3 region has 14 residues. The germline gives CDR1 SEHNR, CDR2 FQNEAQ (reference sequence).

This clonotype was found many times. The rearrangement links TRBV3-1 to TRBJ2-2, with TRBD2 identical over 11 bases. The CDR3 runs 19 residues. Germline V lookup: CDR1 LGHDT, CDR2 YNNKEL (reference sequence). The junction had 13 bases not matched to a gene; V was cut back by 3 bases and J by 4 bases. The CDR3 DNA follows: TGTGCCAGCAGCCACCGACGCGGACTAGCGGGTTCGGGCACCGGGGAGCTGTTTTTT. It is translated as CASSHRRGLAGSGTGELFF.

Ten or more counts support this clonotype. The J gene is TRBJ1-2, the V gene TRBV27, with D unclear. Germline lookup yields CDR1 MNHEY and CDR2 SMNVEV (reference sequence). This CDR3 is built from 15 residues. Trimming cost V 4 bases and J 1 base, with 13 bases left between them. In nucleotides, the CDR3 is TGTGCCAGCAGTTCCCCCTCCGGGAGTAACTATGGCTACACCTTC. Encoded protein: CASSSPSGSNYGYTF.